A selection of T cell receptor beta chains follows, all from one sample in a study of blood T cell repertoires in COVID-19. Profiling relied on immunoSEQ multiplex PCR, and the TCRdb table lists in-frame clones only, not all of them. In the table there are about 18,000 clones, approximately 90% of which are singletons. The sample taken for sequencing was PBMCs or T cells enriched from blood (not recorded which). The receptors stem from a woman aged 25 to 39 who had recovered from COVID-19. Both conserved end residues are part of each CDR3. D genes are given only for firm matches. Size is stated for part of the rows, as once, few or many counts, or as a class when the clone is expanded.

J gene,clone size,D gene,V gene,CDR3 length,CDR3 DNA,CDR3 protein
TRBJ2-3,NA,TRBD2,TRBV2,16,TGTGCCAGCAGCGCCCCTAGCGGGGGGCGCACAGATACGCAGTATTTT,CASSAPSGGRTDTQYF
TRBJ2-2,NA,TRBD2,TRBV7-3,15,TGTGCCAGCAGCCCCCAAAGCGGGGAAGCCGGGGAGCTGTTTTTT,CASSPQSGEAGELFF
TRBJ2-5,once,TRBD2,TRBV5-6,14,TGTGCCAGCAGTTCCGGGACTAGCACAGTGACCCAGTACTTC,CASSSGTSTVTQYF
TRBJ1-2,NA,NA,TRBV25-1,12,TGTGCCAGCACGACAGCTAACTATGGCTACACCTTC,CASTTANYGYTF
TRBJ1-1,NA,NA,TRBV24-1,13,TGTGCCACCAGTGGGCGGGGGAACACTGAAGCTTTCTTT,CATSGRGNTEAFF
TRBJ2-3,NA,TRBD1,TRBV10-2,17,TGCGCCAGCAGTGAGGGGCCCGGGACAGGGGTCACAGATACGCAGTATTTT,CASSEGPGTGVTDTQYF
TRBJ1-3,NA,TRBD1,TRBV19,14,TGTGCCAGTAACCCGCCGGGACAGGGAGACACCATATATTTT,CASNPPGQGDTIYF
TRBJ1-2,NA,TRBD1,TRBV30,14,TGTGCCTGGAGTGAACAGGGGGCTAGGTATGGCTACACCTTC,CAWSEQGARYGYTF
TRBJ2-3,NA,NA,TRBV11-3,15,TGTGCCAGCAGCTCCCGGACTCTTGGCACAGATACGCAGTATTTT,CASSSRTLGTDTQYF
TRBJ2-3,NA,NA,TRBV10-1,12,TGCGCCAGCAGCCGAGTTTCAGATACGCAGTATTTT,CASSRVSDTQYF
TRBJ1-2,NA,NA,TRBV9,13,TGTGCCAGCAGCGTAGGTCAGGGCTATGGCTACACCTTC,CASSVGQGYGYTF
TRBJ2-1,NA,TRBD1,TRBV24-1,17,TGTGCCACCAGTGACCCGACAGGGACAGGGGTTTCCAATGAGCAGTTCTTC,CATSDPTGTGVSNEQFF
TRBJ2-1,NA,TRBD1,TRBV5-4,13,TGTGCCAGCAGACCGACAGGGGCGAATGAGCAGTTCTTC,CASRPTGANEQFF
TRBJ1-1,NA,TRBD1,TRBV29-1,10,TGCAGCGTTGAAGGGGACAGGGCTTTCTTT,CSVEGDRAFF
TRBJ1-2,NA,NA,TRBV30,13,TGTGCCTACCGGACAGCTTCGAACTATGGCTACACCTTC,CAYRTASNYGYTF
TRBJ1-2,NA,TRBD1,TRBV4-3,16,TGCGCCAGCAGCCAAGAGTGGGACAGGGGGCGCGATGGCTACACCTTC,CASSQEWDRGRDGYTF
TRBJ2-7,NA,TRBD2,TRBV24-1,14,TGTGCCACCGAGAGCGGGGGGGCCTCCTACGAGCAGTACTTC,CATESGGASYEQYF
TRBJ1-6,NA,NA,TRBV11-2,14,TGTGCCAGCAGCTTGGAAGGGGTTCTATTACCCCTCCACTTT,CASSLEGVLLPLHF
TRBJ2-1,NA,TRBD2,TRBV7-3,15,TGTGCCAGCAGCCCGCCCGCGGGGGGTTACAATGAGCAGTTCTTC,CASSPPAGGYNEQFF
TRBJ2-1,NA,TRBD1,TRBV20-1,10,TGCAGTGCTTGGGACAGAGAGCAGTTCTTC,CSAWDREQFF